The 17 T cell receptor beta chains reported below all come from one sample, sequenced in a study of response to subunit inactivated influenza vaccine (dated by TCRdb to 2017 to 2018). The library was obtained by RT-PCR. Data came from an Illumina HiSeq 2500. TCRdb reworked the public reads: Q25 trimming with fastp, MiXCR clone assembly, productive beta chains retained. Under each unique CDR3 protein, matching rows form one entry showing the most common genes and DNA. The sample table shows a few hundred thousand distinct CDR3 sequences, and 14% are seen once. Over 8.5% of the sample is in the top ten clones. The sequences come from PBMCs from blood, collected roughly 12 days after vaccination. These receptors were collected from a man aged 50 to 60 who received an inactivated influenza vaccine. Donor details come from another sample of the same person, matched by shared clones.

The chain is built from TRBV7-9 and TRBJ2-2; TRBD2 aligns across 11 bases. CDR1 and CDR2 from the germline V gene are SEHNR and FQNEAQ (reference sequence). This CDR3 is built from 16 residues. J gave up 3 bases and V 9 bases, and 9 bases lay outside the gene matches. CDR3 amino acids: CASGTELAGDTGELFF. DNA for the CDR3: TGTGCCAGTGGGACAGAACTAGCGGGGGACACCGGGGAGCTGTTTTTT.

This clonotype has only a few counts. J is TRBJ1-1 and V is TRBV6-1; a possible D gene is TRBD1 (5 bases). Germline V gene data show CDR1 as MNHNS and CDR2 as SASEGT. This CDR3 has 14 amino acids. V lost 6 bases, J lost 5 bases, and 16 bases lay in between. The CDR3 DNA follows: TGTGCCAGCAGAAATGGGGACCGTATGACTGAAGCTTTCTTT. Its translation is CASRNGDRMTEAFF.

The chain uses TRBV7-9 and TRBJ1-2; TRBD1 matches 7 bases. CDR1 is SEHNR and CDR2 is FQNEAQ in the germline V gene (reference sequence). The V and J ends lost 6 bases and 6 bases, in that order; junction bases with no gene match: 7. The CDR3 is 13 amino acids. As DNA, the CDR3 is TGTGCCAGCAGACTGACCGGGACAGATGGCTACACCTTC. It encodes CASRLTGTDGYTF.

The chain is built from TRBV29-1 and TRBJ2-5; a weak D match, TRBD2 (6 bases). CDR3 length: 14 amino acids. Germline loops: CDR1 SQVTM, CDR2 ANQGSEA. V was cut by 6 bases and J by 1 base, with 15 bases left in between. The CDR3 spells CSVAVGGGQETQYF. The CDR3, as DNA: TGCAGCGTCGCCGTCGGGGGTGGCCAAGAGACCCAGTACTTC. Together with reference TRBV29-1 and TRBJ2-5, the CDR3 gives the full variable domain: SAVISQKPSRDICQRGTSLTIQCQVDSQVTMMFWYRQQPGQSLTLIATANQGSEATYESGFVIDKFPISRPNLTFSTLTVSNMSPEDSSIYLCSVAVGGGQETQYFGPGTRLLVL.

The chain combines TRBV6-5 with TRBJ2-3; 10 bases match TRBD1. Germline V lookup: CDR1 MNHEY, CDR2 SVGAGI. V shed 1 base, J shed 5 bases, and the junction held 3 bases outside the gene matches. This CDR3 has 15 amino acids. CDR3 residues: CASSYYGQGVDTQYF. The DNA of the CDR3 is TGTGCCAGCAGTTACTACGGACAGGGGGTAGATACGCAGTATTTT.

This rearrangement joins TRBV5-1 to TRBJ2-3; a weak D match, TRBD2 (7 bases). The CDR3 consists of 15 residues. Germline loops: CDR1 SGHRS, CDR2 YFSETQ. V shed 4 bases and J shed 3 bases, with 15 bases lying between them. The CDR3 loop is CASSEGGLITDTQYF. The CDR3 nucleotides are TGCGCCAGCAGCGAGGGGGGACTAATTACAGATACGCAGTATTTT. The whole variable domain, filled in from reference TRBV5-1 and TRBJ2-3, reads KAGVTQTPRYLIKTRGQQVTLSCSPISGHRSVSWYQQTPGQGLQFLFEYFSETQRNKGNFPGRFSGRQFSNSRSEMNVSTLELGDSALYLCASSEGGLITDTQYFGPGTRLTVL.

This clonotype was counted only a few times. J is TRBJ2-3 and V is TRBV20-1; 8 nucleotides line up with TRBD2. The CDR3 is made up of 14 amino acids. V shed 2 bases, J shed 5 bases, and the junction held 6 bases outside the gene matches. Germline V lookup: CDR1 DFQATT, CDR2 SNEGSKA (reference sequence). The CDR3 DNA reads TGCAGTGCTAGAAAGCGGGAGTGGCAAGATACGCAGTATTTT. This sequence encodes CSARKREWQDTQYF.

This clonotype was recorded many times. This chain joins TRBV24-1 and TRBJ1-5; D ambiguous. The length of the CDR3 is 15 residues. V lost 3 bases, J lost 8 bases, and 16 bases lay in between. From germline, CDR1 is KGHDR and CDR2 SFDVKD. The CDR3 sequence is CATSDPLRQDEPQHF. Here the CDR3 DNA reads TGTGCCACCAGTGATCCCCTCCGGCAAGATGAGCCCCAGCATTTT.

The rearrangement uses TRBV19 and TRBJ2-3; D unclear. The CDR3 is 14 residues long. Germline V lookup: CDR1 LNHDA, CDR2 SQIVND (reference sequence). Deletions cut 6 bases from V and 6 bases from J, with 16 bases between. CDR3 nucleotides: TGTGCCAGTAGCACGGGTACAAGAACCGATACGCAGTATTTT. This sequence encodes CASSTGTRTDTQYF.

This clonotype was seen more than once but under ten times. This chain links TRBV4-3 with TRBJ2-1; the D gene could be TRBD1 or TRBD2 (5 bases each). This CDR3 contains 13 residues. Per the germline V gene, CDR1 is LGHNA and CDR2 is YSLEER. V lost 3 bases and J 9 bases, leaving 12 bases between the germline ends. CDR3 sequence (DNA): TGCGCCAGCAGCCAGTCGGAGAGGGGTGAGCAGTTCTTC. It encodes CASSQSERGEQFF.

V is TRBV7-3 and J is TRBJ2-2; TRBD2 matches at 9 bases. The V gene's germline CDR1 is SGHTA and CDR2 FQGTGA. V trimming: 5 bases; J trimming: 5 bases; junction bases outside the gene matches: 9. This CDR3 spans 16 amino acids. For the CDR3, the DNA is TGTGCCAGCAGCCCCTCCGGGACTAGCACAACCGGGGAGCTGTTTTTT. It encodes CASSPSGTSTTGELFF. The full variable domain, with the rest looked up from reference TRBV7-3 and TRBJ2-2, is GAGVSQTPSNKVTEKGKYVELRCDPISGHTALYWYRQSLGQGPEFLIYFQGTGAADDSGLPNDRFFAVRPEGSVSTLKIQRTERGDSAVYLCASSPSGTSTTGELFFGEGSRLTVL.

This clonotype showed up many times. V and J are TRBV5-1 and TRBJ1-1, with D possibly TRBD1 on 5 matching bases. Deletions cut 4 bases from V and 7 bases from J, with 11 bases between. The germline V gene encodes CDR1 SGHRS and CDR2 YFSETQ. This CDR3 has 12 residues. CDR3 in DNA: TGCGCCAGCAGCCTCGAGGGGATTGAAGCTTTCTTT. It specifies CASSLEGIEAFF.

The chain joins TRBV6-2 or TRBV6-3 to TRBJ2-4, with D tentatively TRBD1 (6 bases). In germline, CDR1 is MNHEY, CDR2 SVGEGT. CDR3 length: 13 amino acids. V was pared by 7 bases and J by 7 bases, with 14 bases between. The chain's CDR3 is CASTKTGLNIQYF. The CDR3 DNA reads as TGTGCCAGCACCAAGACAGGACTGAACATTCAGTACTTC.

The chain has TRBV6-2 or TRBV6-3 and TRBJ2-7; D gene uncertain. The CDR3 runs 13 residues. With 3 bases removed from V and 6 bases from J, the gap between germline ends came to 12 bases. Germline V gene sequence: CDR1 MNHEY, CDR2 SVGEGT. The DNA for the CDR3 is TGTGCCAGCAGTTATCTCTGGTACTCCGAGCAGTACTTC. Its protein product is CASSYLWYSEQYF.

The sample holds a few counts of this clonotype. The rearrangement links TRBV5-4 to TRBJ1-6; D might be TRBD1 (5 bases). The CDR3 spans 15 residues. Germline V gives CDR1 SGHNT, CDR2 YYREEE (reference sequence). The germline V and J ends were trimmed by 4 bases and 7 bases, with 15 bases remaining between them. The CDR3 DNA follows: TGTGCCAGCAGCCACCAGGGCACTGGCAATTCACCCCTCCACTTT. It specifies CASSHQGTGNSPLHF.

This rearrangement joins TRBV12-3 or TRBV12-4 to TRBJ1-6; 7 nucleotides line up with TRBD1. The CDR3 is 15 amino acids. Trimming at V came to 4 bases and at J to 5 bases, leaving 5 bases not matched to a gene. The CDR3 DNA follows: TGTGCCAGCAGTTGGGGGGACAGTAATAATTCACCCCTCCACTTT. Translating gives CASSWGDSNNSPLHF.

The chain is built from TRBV29-1 and TRBJ2-7; the match to TRBD1 covers 9 bases. The ends lost 2 bases at V and 3 bases at J; junction bases unmatched: 5. The length of the CDR3 is 14 residues. Germline V gene lookup returns CDR1 SQVTM and CDR2 ANQGSEA. The CDR3 DNA follows: TGCAGCGTTGAAACCGGGACAGGGAGCTACGAGCAGTACTTC. It specifies CSVETGTGSYEQYF.